These T cell receptor beta chains were read from a single sample in a study of T cell responses to AZD1222 COVID-19 vaccine. TCRdb's copy holds only in-frame clones and misses some; the assay was immunoSEQ multiplex PCR. Among under 200,000 clones listed, just over 90% were seen once. The sequencing used peripheral blood, collected 28 days after the second AZD1222 dose. These receptors originate from an adult who received the AZD1222 COVID-19 vaccine. The CDR3 runs from the conserved cysteine through the conserved F or W. The D gene is left open where the match is weak. Rows may omit the clone size; those that give it use once, few, many or a size class.

CDR3aa: CATGAERNTEAFF
CDR3nt: TGTGCCACCGGGGCAGAGCGGAACACTGAAGCTTTCTTT
j_gene: TRBJ1-1
d_gene: .
v_gene: TRBV15
abundance: once

CDR3aa: CASSLGGGSGNTIYF
CDR3nt: TGTGCCAGCAGCTTAGGGGGGGGCTCTGGAAACACCATATATTTT
j_gene: TRBJ1-3
d_gene: .
v_gene: TRBV13
abundance: .

CDR3aa: CASSQDRVGGYTF
CDR3nt: TGCGCCAGCAGCCAAGACAGGGTTGGTGGCTACACCTTC
j_gene: TRBJ1-2
d_gene: .
v_gene: TRBV4-1
abundance: .

CDR3aa: CASSPLDSAGYNEQFF
CDR3nt: TGTGCCAGTAGTCCCCTAGACTCAGCTGGGTACAATGAGCAGTTCTTC
j_gene: TRBJ2-1
d_gene: .
v_gene: TRBV19
abundance: .

CDR3aa: CASSHLLGGFFSGNTIYF
CDR3nt: TGTGCCAGCAGCCATCTGTTGGGGGGGTTCTTCTCTGGAAACACCATATATTTT
j_gene: TRBJ1-3
d_gene: .
v_gene: TRBV5-8
abundance: .

CDR3aa: CAWRFPGQGYEQYF
CDR3nt: TGTGCCTGGAGATTCCCGGGACAGGGCTACGAGCAGTACTTC
j_gene: TRBJ2-7
d_gene: TRBD1
v_gene: TRBV30
abundance: .

CDR3aa: CASSFLAGEPSFSNTGELFF
CDR3nt: TGTGCCAGCAGTTTCCTAGCGGGAGAGCCGTCCTTTTCGAACACCGGGGAGCTGTTTTTT
j_gene: TRBJ2-2
d_gene: TRBD2
v_gene: TRBV6-2/TRBV6-3
abundance: once

CDR3aa: CASSQGQGSHQPQHF
CDR3nt: TGCGCCAGCAGCCAGGGGCAGGGCTCCCATCAGCCCCAGCATTTT
j_gene: TRBJ1-5
d_gene: .
v_gene: TRBV4-1
abundance: .

CDR3aa: CASSPWTGHSPLHF
CDR3nt: TGTGCCAGCAGTCCCTGGACAGGACATTCACCCCTCCACTTT
j_gene: TRBJ1-6
d_gene: TRBD1
v_gene: TRBV27
abundance: .

CDR3aa: CASSLGGLAGETQYF
CDR3nt: TGTGCCAGCAGCTTAGGGGGACTAGCGGGGGAGACCCAGTACTTC
j_gene: TRBJ2-5
d_gene: TRBD2
v_gene: TRBV11-2
abundance: .

CDR3aa: CASRGLEAFF
CDR3nt: TGTGCCAGCAGGGGACTTGAAGCTTTCTTT
j_gene: TRBJ1-1
d_gene: .
v_gene: TRBV2
abundance: .

CDR3aa: CASSPGGETGIANYGYTF
CDR3nt: TGTGCCAGCAGCCCCGGCGGGGAGACAGGGATTGCTAACTATGGCTACACCTTC
j_gene: TRBJ1-2
d_gene: TRBD1
v_gene: TRBV14
abundance: .

CDR3aa: CATGSGNTIYF
CDR3nt: TGTGCCACCGGCTCTGGAAACACCATATATTTT
j_gene: TRBJ1-3
d_gene: .
v_gene: TRBV19
abundance: .

CDR3aa: CASSPGQEYQPQHF
CDR3nt: TGTGCCAGCAGTCCCGGACAGGAATATCAGCCCCAGCATTTT
j_gene: TRBJ1-5
d_gene: TRBD1
v_gene: TRBV6-5
abundance: .

CDR3aa: CASSLELGLAGLSGELFF
CDR3nt: TGTGCCAGCAGCTTAGAGCTTGGACTAGCGGGACTCTCCGGGGAGCTGTTTTTT
j_gene: TRBJ2-2
d_gene: TRBD2
v_gene: TRBV7-6
abundance: .

CDR3aa: CASSPNNSPLHF
CDR3nt: TGTGCCAGCAGCCCCAATAATTCACCCCTCCACTTT
j_gene: TRBJ1-6
d_gene: .
v_gene: TRBV9
abundance: .

CDR3aa: CASSLGQGAPNEQFF
CDR3nt: TGTGCCAGCAGCTTAGGACAGGGGGCCCCCAATGAGCAGTTCTTC
j_gene: TRBJ2-1
d_gene: TRBD1
v_gene: TRBV11-3
abundance: .

CDR3aa: CASRTAGGNTIYF
CDR3nt: TGTGCCAGTCGGACGGCAGGTGGAAACACCATATATTTT
j_gene: TRBJ1-3
d_gene: .
v_gene: TRBV19
abundance: .

CDR3aa: CAISRTGGYTEAFF
CDR3nt: TGTGCCATCAGCAGGACAGGGGGATACACTGAAGCTTTCTTT
j_gene: TRBJ1-1
d_gene: TRBD1
v_gene: TRBV10-3
abundance: .

CDR3aa: CASSPGTAGDYGYTF
CDR3nt: TGTGCCAGCAGCCCAGGGACAGCCGGAGACTATGGCTACACCTTC
j_gene: TRBJ1-2
d_gene: TRBD1
v_gene: TRBV7-2
abundance: once

CDR3aa: CASSLSGGEDGYTF
CDR3nt: TGTGCCAGCAGTTTATCTGGGGGCGAAGATGGCTACACCTTC
j_gene: TRBJ1-2
d_gene: .
v_gene: TRBV27
abundance: .

CDR3aa: CASSLRGPSYEQYF
CDR3nt: TGTGCCAGCAGTTTACGGGGACCCTCCTACGAGCAGTACTTC
j_gene: TRBJ2-7
d_gene: .
v_gene: TRBV27
abundance: .

CDR3aa: CASSVGQGTSYGYTF
CDR3nt: TGTGCCAGCAGTGTTGGACAGGGAACTTCTTATGGCTACACCTTC
j_gene: TRBJ1-2
d_gene: TRBD1
v_gene: TRBV2
abundance: .

CDR3aa: CASSPTGIYEQYF
CDR3nt: TGTGCCAGCAGTCCGACAGGGATCTACGAGCAGTACTTC
j_gene: TRBJ2-7
d_gene: TRBD1
v_gene: TRBV28
abundance: .

CDR3aa: CASSQDRELGYTF
CDR3nt: TGCGCCAGCAGCCAAGATCGAGAGCTGGGCTACACCTTC
j_gene: TRBJ1-2
d_gene: .
v_gene: TRBV4-1
abundance: .

CDR3aa: CASSPDRSTDTQYF
CDR3nt: TGCGCCAGCAGCCCGGACAGGTCCACAGATACGCAGTATTTT
j_gene: TRBJ2-3
d_gene: TRBD1
v_gene: TRBV5-1
abundance: .

CDR3aa: CLAGGAPNYGYTF
CDR3nt: TGTTTGGCGGGGGGTGCTCCTAACTATGGCTACACCTTC
j_gene: TRBJ1-2
d_gene: .
v_gene: TRBV19
abundance: .

CDR3aa: CASSSGQGLGNTIYF
CDR3nt: TGTGCTAGCAGCTCCGGACAGGGGCTCGGAAACACCATATATTTT
j_gene: TRBJ1-3
d_gene: TRBD1
v_gene: TRBV7-7
abundance: .